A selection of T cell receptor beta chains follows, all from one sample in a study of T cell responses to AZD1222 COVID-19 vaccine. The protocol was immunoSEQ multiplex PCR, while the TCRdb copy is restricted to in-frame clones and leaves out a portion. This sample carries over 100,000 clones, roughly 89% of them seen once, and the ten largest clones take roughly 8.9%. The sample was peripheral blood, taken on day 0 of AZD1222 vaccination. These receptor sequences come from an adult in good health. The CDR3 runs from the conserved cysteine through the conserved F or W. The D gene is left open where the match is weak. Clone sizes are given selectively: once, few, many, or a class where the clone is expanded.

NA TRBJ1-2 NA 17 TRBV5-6 CASSRFGVEGPLYGYTF TGTGCCAGCAGCCGATTTGGGGTTGAGGGGCCGCTCTATGGCTACACCTTC
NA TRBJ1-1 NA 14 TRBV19 CASSRPFGDTEAFF TGTGCCAGTAGTCGACCCTTCGGGGATACTGAAGCTTTCTTT
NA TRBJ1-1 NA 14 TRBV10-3 CAISGLGPNTEAFF TGTGCCATCAGTGGGCTAGGCCCGAACACTGAAGCTTTCTTT
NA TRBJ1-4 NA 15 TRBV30 CAWSPKDSRGEKLFF TGTGCCTGGAGTCCCAAGGACAGTCGGGGAGAAAAACTGTTTTTT
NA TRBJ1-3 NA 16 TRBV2 CASRLEGGGAINTIYF TGTGCCAGCAGGCTGGAAGGAGGGGGGGCGATTAACACCATATATTTT
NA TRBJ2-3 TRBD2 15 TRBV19 CASSILTSGADTQYF TGTGCCAGTAGTATATTAACTAGCGGAGCAGATACGCAGTATTTT
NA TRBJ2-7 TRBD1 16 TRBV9 CASSVAPTGGSYEQYF TGTGCCAGCAGCGTAGCCCCGACAGGGGGATCCTACGAGCAGTACTTC
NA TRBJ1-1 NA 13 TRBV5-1 CASSQGFGAEAFF TGCGCCAGCAGCCAGGGGTTCGGCGCTGAAGCTTTCTTT
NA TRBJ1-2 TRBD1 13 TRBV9 CASSVYTGAGYTF TGTGCCAGCAGCGTCTACACAGGGGCAGGCTACACCTTC
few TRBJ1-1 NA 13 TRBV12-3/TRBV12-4 CASSLQVFTEAFF TGTGCCAGCAGTCTACAGGTATTCACTGAAGCTTTCTTT
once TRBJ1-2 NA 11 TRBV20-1 CSAIPSYGYTF TGCAGTGCTATACCTAGCTATGGCTACACCTTC
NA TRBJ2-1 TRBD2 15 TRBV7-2 CASSLSSGSYNEQFF TGTGCCAGCAGCCTATCTAGCGGCTCCTACAATGAGCAGTTCTTC
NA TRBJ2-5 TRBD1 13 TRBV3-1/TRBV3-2 CASSRTGGETQYF TGTGCCAGCAGCCGGACAGGGGGAGAGACCCAGTACTTC
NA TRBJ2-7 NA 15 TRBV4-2 CASSQSGGSTYEQYF TGTGCCAGCAGCCAGAGTGGCGGCTCAACCTACGAGCAGTACTTC
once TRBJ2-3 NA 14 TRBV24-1 CATSDPQGSDTQYF TGTGCCACCAGTGACCCCCAGGGCTCAGATACGCAGTATTTT
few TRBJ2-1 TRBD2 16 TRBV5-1 CASSRAGGTSYNEQFF TGCGCCAGCAGCCGAGCGGGAGGTACTTCCTACAATGAGCAGTTCTTC
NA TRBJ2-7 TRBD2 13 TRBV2 CASSDVGGYEQYF TGTGCCAGCAGTGATGTGGGGGGGTACGAGCAGTACTTC
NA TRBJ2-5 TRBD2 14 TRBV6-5 CASKPSGGSETQYF TGTGCCAGCAAACCCTCGGGGGGGTCGGAGACCCAGTACTTC
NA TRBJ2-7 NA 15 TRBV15 CATSSRDPTYHEQYF TGTGCCACCAGCAGCAGGGACCCGACTTACCACGAGCAGTACTTC
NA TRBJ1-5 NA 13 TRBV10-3 CAISVGPNQPQHF TGTGCCATCAGTGTGGGCCCTAATCAGCCCCAGCATTTT
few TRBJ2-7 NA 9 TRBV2 CASSAEQYF TGTGCCAGCAGTGCCGAGCAGTACTTC
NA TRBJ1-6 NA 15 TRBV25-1 CASSITQSYNSPLHF TGTGCCAGCAGCATAACACAGAGCTATAATTCACCCCTCCACTTT
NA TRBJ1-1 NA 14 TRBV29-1 CSVFAGRAIFQAFF TGCAGCGTTTTTGCGGGACGGGCCATATTTCAAGCTTTCTTT
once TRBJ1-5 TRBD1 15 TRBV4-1 CASSQEDRGGQPQHF TGCGCCAGCAGCCAAGAAGACAGGGGAGGTCAGCCCCAGCATTTT
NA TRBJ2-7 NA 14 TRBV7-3 CASSLGGRGYEQYF TGTGCCAGCAGCTTAGGGGGCAGAGGCTACGAGCAGTACTTC
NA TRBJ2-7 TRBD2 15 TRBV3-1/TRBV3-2 CASRLQLAGTYEQYF TGTGCCAGCAGACTTCAACTAGCGGGGACCTACGAGCAGTACTTC
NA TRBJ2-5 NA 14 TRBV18 CASTFSGVQETQYF TGTGCCAGCACGTTCTCCGGCGTCCAAGAGACCCAGTACTTC
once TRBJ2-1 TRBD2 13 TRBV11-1 CASSPGLAAEQFF TGTGCCAGCAGCCCCGGACTAGCGGCCGAGCAGTTCTTC
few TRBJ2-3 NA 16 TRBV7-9 CASSLWTRRHADTQYF TGTGCCAGCAGCTTGTGGACCCGACGTCATGCAGATACGCAGTATTTT
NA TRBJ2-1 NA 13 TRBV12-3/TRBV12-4 CASSFLSGNEQFF TGTGCCAGCAGTTTTTTATCAGGGAATGAGCAGTTCTTC
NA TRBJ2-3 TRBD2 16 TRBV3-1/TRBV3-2 CASRRNPGGSSDTQYF TGTGCCAGCAGGCGTAACCCGGGGGGGAGTTCCGATACGCAGTATTTT
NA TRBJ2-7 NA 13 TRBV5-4 CASSFAESYEQYF TGTGCCAGCAGCTTCGCGGAGTCCTACGAGCAGTACTTC
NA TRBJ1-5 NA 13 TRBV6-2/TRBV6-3 CASSYQTYQPQHF TGTGCCAGCAGTTACCAGACTTATCAGCCCCAGCATTTT
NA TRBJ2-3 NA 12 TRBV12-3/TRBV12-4 CASSFGRDTQYF TGTGCCAGCAGTTTTGGTAGAGATACGCAGTATTTT
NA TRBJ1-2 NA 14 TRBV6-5 CASTRTGRNYGYTF TGTGCCAGCACCCGGACGGGAAGAAACTATGGCTACACCTTC
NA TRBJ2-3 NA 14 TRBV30 CAWSVRGSTDTQYF TGTGCCTGGAGTGTACGAGGGAGCACAGATACGCAGTATTTT
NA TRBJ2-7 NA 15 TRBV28 CASSSKGGLAYEQYF TGTGCCAGCAGTTCTAAAGGGGGTTTGGCCTACGAGCAGTACTTC
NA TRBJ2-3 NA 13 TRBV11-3 CASSPASHGTQYF TGTGCCAGCAGCCCCGCCTCTCACGGTACGCAGTATTTT
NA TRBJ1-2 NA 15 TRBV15 CATSKGGALPYGYTF TGTGCCACCAGCAAAGGGGGGGCCCTACCGTATGGCTACACCTTC
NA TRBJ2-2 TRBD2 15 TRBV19 CASSLRTSGKGELFF TGTGCCAGTAGTCTACGGACTAGCGGGAAGGGGGAGCTGTTTTTT
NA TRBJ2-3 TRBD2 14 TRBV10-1 CASSTSGLSDTQYF TGCGCCAGCTCTACTAGCGGCCTCTCAGATACGCAGTATTTT
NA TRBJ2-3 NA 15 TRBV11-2 CASSLGAWGTDTQYF TGTGCCAGCAGCTTAGGGGCCTGGGGCACAGATACGCAGTATTTT
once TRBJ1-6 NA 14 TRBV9 CASSPRSYNSPLHF TGTGCCAGCAGCCCACGGTCCTATAATTCACCCCTCCACTTT
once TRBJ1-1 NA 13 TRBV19 CASSIGVNTEAFF TGTGCCAGTAGTATCGGGGTGAACACTGAAGCTTTCTTT
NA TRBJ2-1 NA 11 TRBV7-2 CASSPGWEQFF TGTGCCAGCAGCCCCGGATGGGAGCAGTTCTTC